This TCR beta chain comes out of a study of CD8+CD57+ T cells in acquired aplastic anemia (dated by TCRdb to between 2018 and 2020). Looking at the study overall: On average, sorted CD4+ and CD8+ cells yielded approximately 3 ug of extracted DNA, with a range of roughly 0.19 to 27.4 ug. CD8+CD57+ expansion was defined as a frequency above the mean frequency observed in healthy subjects.

Genomic DNA was used as template for profiling of TCR beta VDJ combinations and CDR3 sequences. TCR repertoire sequencing was run on an Illumina HiSeq 2000. On the authors' methods: TRBV/TRBJ rearrangement plots, CDR3 size and DJ length profiles, and Simpson's diversity index were used to evaluate the repertoires. The most abundant DNA sequence in the deep sequencing data was taken as the immunodominant clone. CDR3 amino acid sequences were screened for sharing across subjects and compared with published repertoires and the VDJdb database. TCRdb reran the public reads through fastp at Q25 and MiXCR, keeping productive beta chains. Rows merge per CDR3 protein into single entries with the most common DNA and genes. TCRdb's processing, not the study's, gives the V and J calls here. Counted in this sample were around 200,000 distinct CDR3 sequences; 63% of them appeared once. Jointly, the top ten make up about 42% of the sample.

The germline V gene supplies CDR1 KGHDR and CDR2 SFDVKD. V loses 2 bases at its end and J loses 5 bases; junction bases beyond the gene matches: 4. Taken from cysteine to phenylalanine, the CDR3 has 15 residues. Only the CDR3 portion is preserved as DNA: 45 bases, with reading frame beginning at the first base. Expansion of CD8+CD57+ cells had been shown by flow cytometry in the patients chosen for sequencing. Every patient had severe acquired aplastic anemia, diagnosed using the International Study of Aplastic Anemia and Agranulocytosis and Camitta criteria. Patients had received no therapy at the time of blood sampling. In the study, sorted CD4+ and CD8+ blood T cells from patients with severe aplastic anemia and from healthy subjects underwent deep sequencing of TCR repertoires. In the USA, patient enrollment took place under clinicaltrials.gov protocols 00001620, 01623167, 00001397, 00071045, 00081523 and 00961064. Ficoll-Paque density gradient centrifugation was used to isolate peripheral blood mononuclear cells. Before DNA extraction, CD4+ and CD8+ T cells were sorted with FACS or magnetic beads.

Notes on this clonotype: Its antigen remains undetermined. The input lacks base qualities; no much larger clone sits a single base away.

The paper's findings and limits, for the study overall: Between patients and healthy controls, no significant difference in CD8+ Simpson's diversity was found (P=0.060). Roughly 29 CD8+ CDR3 sequences were shared between patients and controls but appeared highly expressed in patients and within their immunodominant clones.

Sequenced: sorted CD4+, CD8+, or CD8+CD57+ T cells (not recorded which) from PBMCs. This sequence uses TRBV24-1 and TRBJ1-5, and 8 junctional nucleotides match TRBD1. This TCR derives from a human donor with aplastic anemia. DNA sequence: TGTGCCACCAGTGATTCTACAGGGGGGGATCAGCCCCAGCATTTT. Its protein is CATSDSTGGDQPQHF.